One and the same sample provided the 26 T cell receptor beta chains below, sequenced in a study of T cell responses to AZD1222 COVID-19 vaccine. Clones were sequenced by immunoSEQ multiplex PCR, and TCRdb holds only the in-frame ones, with some missing. The table records more than 140,000 clones, around 88% of them present only once. The sequencing used peripheral blood, collected on day 0 of AZD1222 vaccination. Every receptor here comes from an adult in good health.

V gene TRBV2 combines with J gene TRBJ1-2; no firm D call. V lost 6 bases to trimming and J lost 3 bases, with 17 bases between them. CDR3 length: 15 amino acids. The germline V gene encodes CDR1 SNHLY and CDR2 FYNNEI. The CDR3 region has the DNA TGTGCCAGCAGAGGGTGGAGAGAGTCGGACTATGGCTACACCTTC. This gives the protein CASRGWRESDYGYTF. The full variable domain, rest sourced from reference TRBV2 and TRBJ1-2, is EPEVTQTPSHQVTQMGQEVILRCVPISNHLYFYWYRQILGQKVEFLVSFYNNEISEKSEIFDDQFSVERPDGSNFTLKIRSTKLEDSAMYFCASRGWRESDYGYTFGSGTRLTVV.

The table lists this clone with a few counts. The chain combines TRBV11-2 with TRBJ1-2; D might be TRBD1 (5 bases). Looked up from germline, CDR1 is SGHAT and CDR2 is FQNNGV. There are 16 residues in the CDR3. Trimming took 4 bases from V and 4 from J, leaving 19 bases between them. The CDR3 nucleotides read TGTGCCAGCAGCTCAATTTGGGGACGTTATGGCTATGGCTACACCTTC. This encodes CASSSIWGRYGYGYTF. The full variable domain, with the rest looked up from reference TRBV11-2 and TRBJ1-2, is EAGVAQSPRYKIIEKRQSVAFWCNPISGHATLYWYQQILGQGPKLLIQFQNNGVVDDSQLPKDRFSAERLKGVDSTLKIQPAKLEDSAVYLCASSSIWGRYGYGYTFGSGTRLTVV.

This clone is a singleton in its sample. The CDR3 region is CASGPGQFSYEQYF. The DNA of the CDR3 is TGTGCCAGCGGGCCCGGACAGTTCTCCTACGAGCAGTACTTC. This chain joins TRBV28 and TRBJ2-7; tentative D call: TRBD1 (6 bases). Looked up from germline, CDR1 is MDHEN and CDR2 is SYDVKM. CDR3 length equals 14 residues. The V end lost 8 bases, the J end lost 0 bases, and 14 bases lay between the germline ends.

V gene TRBV5-8 combines with J gene TRBJ1-1; TRBD1 is a possible D gene (5 bases). CDR1 and CDR2 from the germline V gene are SGHTS and YDEGEE. The CDR3 has 13 amino acids. V lost 1 base and J lost 8, with 12 bases in between. The CDR3: CASSLWGVVEAFF. DNA for the CDR3: TGTGCCAGCAGCTTGTGGGGGGTAGTGGAAGCTTTCTTT.

This rearrangement joins TRBV18 to TRBJ1-4, with TRBD1 as a possible D gene (6 bases). V gave up 4 bases and J gave up 5 bases, with 17 bases separating them. The V gene's germline CDR1 is KGHSH and CDR2 LQKENI. The CDR3 is 16 residues long. The CDR3: CASSRTGAALNEKLFF. In nucleotides, the CDR3 is TGTGCCAGCTCACGAACGGGGGCAGCTTTAAATGAAAAACTGTTTTTT.

The chain carries TRBV7-3 and TRBJ2-6; TRBD1 might be the D (6 bases). Germline values: CDR1 SGHTA, CDR2 FQGTGA. This CDR3 contains 18 residues. Trimming removed 2 bases at V and 0 bases at J, with 14 bases between. CDR3 region: CASSLRRQVNSGANVLTF. The CDR3 nucleotides read TGTGCCAGCAGCTTACGTCGACAGGTCAACTCTGGGGCCAACGTCCTGACTTTC.

The chain uses TRBV27 and TRBJ1-1; a possible D gene is TRBD1 (6 bases). This CDR3 is built from 14 residues. Germline CDR1 reads MNHEY; CDR2 reads SMNVEV (reference sequence). V lost 3 bases, J lost 5 bases, and 13 bases lay in between. DNA for the CDR3: TGTGCCAGCAGTTTCCGGGGGCTGGGAACTGAAGCTTTCTTT. Translation gives CASSFRGLGTEAFF.

The CDR3 protein is CASRLSQGDEQFF. Here the CDR3 DNA reads TGTGCCAGCAGACTCTCACAAGGAGATGAGCAGTTCTTC. This chain uses TRBV11-2 with TRBJ2-1; D gene ambiguous. The CDR3 spans 13 residues. V was shortened by 6 bases and J by 8 bases, with 14 bases between the two germline ends. Germline CDR1 and CDR2: SGHAT and FQNNGV.

CDR3: CASSSALGGSPLHF. In DNA, the CDR3 is TGTGCCAGCAGTTCGGCCCTCGGAGGGTCACCCCTCCACTTT. This chain joins TRBV7-2 and TRBJ1-6; D is unresolved. The V end lost 6 bases, the J end lost 10 bases, and 16 bases lay between the germline ends. Germline loops: CDR1 SGHTA, CDR2 FQGNSA. This CDR3 is 14 amino acids long.

This clone was observed once. This chain links TRBV4-2 with TRBJ2-7; TRBD2 matches 8 bases. Germline CDR1 is LGHNA and CDR2 is YNFKEQ. With V trimmed by 3 bases and J by 2 bases, 3 bases remained unmatched. CDR3 length: 14 amino acids. CDR3 sequence: CASSQAGGPYEQYF. DNA for the CDR3: TGTGCCAGCAGCCAGGCGGGAGGTCCCTACGAGCAGTACTTC.

This chain joins TRBV28 and TRBJ1-1, with a possible D match to TRBD1 (5 bases). This CDR3 spans 14 amino acids. Germline V CDR1 and CDR2: MDHEN, SYDVKM. Between the trimmed V and J ends, which lost 3 bases and 0 bases, there was a span of 8 bases. For the CDR3, the DNA is TGTGCCAGCAGTTTCGGGGGGGTGAACACTGAAGCTTTCTTT. Its protein is CASSFGGVNTEAFF.

This chain connects TRBV18 to TRBJ1-5, with D possibly being TRBD1 (5 bases). The CDR3 consists of 15 residues. CDR1 and CDR2 (germline): KGHSH, LQKENI. V lost 6 bases to trimming and J lost 0 bases, with 12 bases between them. CDR3: CASSPGTDSNQPQHF. CDR3 DNA: TGTGCCAGCTCGCCCGGGACGGATAGCAATCAGCCCCAGCATTTT.

V gene TRBV29-1 combines with J gene TRBJ1-2; TRBD1 matches 7 bases. From germline, CDR1 is SQVTM and CDR2 ANQGSEA. Trimming took 3 bases from V and 4 from J; bases not matched to a gene: 11. The CDR3 extends over 15 amino acids. The CDR3 region is CSVEAGRQGPYGYTF. CDR3 DNA sequence: TGCAGCGTTGAGGCGGGGAGACAGGGACCCTATGGCTACACCTTC. The variable domain in full, with the rest retrieved from reference TRBV29-1 and TRBJ1-2, is SAVISQKPSRDICQRGTSLTIQCQVDSQVTMMFWYRQQPGQSLTLIATANQGSEATYESGFVIDKFPISRPNLTFSTLTVSNMSPEDSSIYLCSVEAGRQGPYGYTFGSGTRLTVV.

CDR3 sequence: CASSFREGPYEQYF. CDR3 sequence (DNA): TGCGCCAGCAGCTTCAGAGAGGGCCCCTACGAGCAGTACTTC. The chain joins TRBV5-1 to TRBJ2-7; D may be TRBD2 (5 bases). Between the trimmed V and J ends, which lost 2 bases and 2 bases, there was a span of 11 bases. From germline, CDR1 is SGHRS and CDR2 YFSETQ. The CDR3 has 14 amino acids.

The chain uses TRBV5-6 and TRBJ1-1; D might be TRBD1 (6 bases). Germline V gene sequence: CDR1 SGHDT, CDR2 YYEEEE. V was trimmed by 6 bases and J by 6 bases, leaving 12 bases between them. CDR3 size: 12 residues. CDR3 coding DNA: TGTGCCAGCACGTCTACAGGGTCTGAAGCTTTCTTT. Translating it yields CASTSTGSEAFF.

This sequence joins TRBV3-1 (or the pseudogene TRBV3-2) and TRBJ2-7; TRBD2 agrees at 13 bases. This CDR3 region has 17 residues. V lost 4 bases to trimming and J lost 3 bases; unmatched junction nucleotides: 9. The germline V gene encodes CDR1 LGHDT and CDR2 YNNKEL (reference sequence). The CDR3 here is CASSPRTSGRPLYEQYF. The CDR3, as DNA: TGTGCCAGCAGCCCACGGACTAGCGGGAGACCCCTCTACGAGCAGTACTTC.

The chain uses TRBV5-4 and TRBJ2-7; no clear D. The CDR3 covers 12 residues. CDR1 SGHNT and CDR2 YYREEE come from the germline V gene (reference sequence). V shed 3 bases and J shed 3 bases, with 7 bases lying between them. CDR3 protein: CASSSPNYEQYF. CDR3 DNA: TGTGCCAGCAGCTCGCCCAACTACGAGCAGTACTTC.

The chain links TRBV19 to TRBJ1-4; maybe TRBD1 (5 bases). The CDR3 is 14 residues long. Trimming left V 3 bases short and J 6 bases short, with 11 bases between. Germline-derived CDR1 and CDR2 are LNHDA and SQIVND (reference sequence). CDR3 loop: CASSIVGDDEKLFF. CDR3 bases: TGTGCCAGTAGTATCGTGGGGGATGATGAAAAACTGTTTTTT. The full variable domain, rest sourced from reference TRBV19 and TRBJ1-4, is DGGITQSPKYLFRKEGQNVTLSCEQNLNHDAMYWYRQDPGQGLRLIYYSQIVNDFQKGDIAEGYSVSREKKESFPLTVTSAQKNPTAFYLCASSIVGDDEKLFFGSGTQLSVL.

The gene calls are TRBV6-5 and TRBJ1-2; no definite D call. The CDR3 spans 14 residues. Germline CDR1 reads MNHEY; CDR2 reads SVGAGI. V was shortened by 3 bases and J by 4 bases, with 12 bases between the two germline ends. The CDR3 region is CASSYIQRGYGYTF. DNA of the CDR3: TGTGCCAGCAGTTATATCCAGAGAGGCTATGGCTACACCTTC.

J is TRBJ1-3 and V is TRBV20-1; D gene unclear. Trimming left V 1 base short and J 4 bases short, with 2 bases between. CDR3 length: 11 amino acids. Germline V lookup: CDR1 DFQATT, CDR2 SNEGSKA (reference sequence). The CDR3 spells CSARAGNTIYF. In nucleotides, the CDR3 is TGCAGTGCTAGAGCCGGAAACACCATATATTTT.

This chain uses TRBV3-1 (or the pseudogene TRBV3-2) with TRBJ2-3; D remains unclear. Germline V lookup: CDR1 LGHDT, CDR2 YNNKEL (reference sequence). With 1 base removed from V and 4 bases from J, the gap between germline ends came to 12 bases. This CDR3 has 15 amino acids. This CDR3 reads CASSQGFSGPDTQYF. As DNA, the CDR3 is TGTGCCAGCAGCCAAGGCTTTTCTGGCCCAGATACGCAGTATTTT.

The chain couples TRBV27 to TRBJ2-7; 9 nucleotides agree with TRBD1. CDR3 length equals 16 residues. CDR1 is MNHEY and CDR2 is SMNVEV in the germline V gene (reference sequence). With 5 bases clipped from V and 3 bases from J, the junction kept 11 bases outside the gene matches. Here the CDR3 reads CASSLRGQGGSYEQYF. In DNA form, the CDR3 reads TGTGCCAGCAGTCTAAGGGGACAGGGCGGGAGCTACGAGCAGTACTTC.

The V call is TRBV4-1, the J call TRBJ2-5; D is unclear. Trimming stripped 1 base from V and 2 bases from J, with 11 bases between. CDR1 and CDR2 from the germline V gene are MGHRA and YSYEKL. This CDR3 spans 15 amino acids. The CDR3 sequence is CASSQVGVGQETQYF. CDR3 sequence (DNA): TGCGCCAGCAGCCAAGTGGGCGTGGGGCAAGAGACCCAGTACTTC.

The gene calls are TRBV5-6 and TRBJ1-6; D unclear. In germline, CDR1 is SGHDT, CDR2 YYEEEE. This CDR3 region has 13 residues. The V gene lost 4 bases and the J gene lost 7 bases, with 9 bases spanning the gap. The CDR3 loop is CASSLSGNSPLHF. The DNA for the CDR3 is TGTGCCAGCAGCCTCTCTGGGAATTCACCCCTCCACTTT. Based on the CDR3 plus reference TRBV5-6 and TRBJ1-6, the full variable domain is DAGVTQSPTHLIKTRGQQVTLRCSPKSGHDTVSWYQQALGQGPQFIFQYYEEEERQRGNFPDRFSGHQFPNYSSELNVNALLLGDSALYLCASSLSGNSPLHFGNGTRLTVT.

The chain carries TRBV6-5 and TRBJ1-4; D is perhaps TRBD1 (6 bases). V was shortened by 11 bases and J by 8 bases, with 18 bases between the two germline ends. Germline-derived CDR1 and CDR2 are MNHEY and SVGAGI. This CDR3 has 13 residues. CDR3 amino acids: CAFSTGTREKLFF. Written as DNA, the CDR3 is TGTGCCTTCTCAACCGGGACAAGGGAAAAACTGTTTTTT.

V usage is TRBV7-9 and J usage is TRBJ1-2; D is unresolved. Germline V gene data show CDR1 as SEHNR and CDR2 as FQNEAQ (reference sequence). The CDR3 sequence is 15 residues long. Trimming stripped 5 bases from V and 7 bases from J, with 20 bases between. CDR3 DNA sequence: TGTGCCAGCAGCAACCCGGTCAGTAAGATCGTTGGCTACACCTTC. This encodes CASSNPVSKIVGYTF.